A selection of T cell receptor beta chains follows, all from one sample in a study of regulatory T cells in long-lasting Graves disease. TCRdb recomputed calls from the multiplex PCR reads with MiXCR, one row per CDR3 protein. The table shows over 450,000 distinct CDR3 sequences, with around 12% occurring only once. These same records also appear under a second study, on T cells in Graves' hyperthyroidism and ophthalmopathy.

The sequenced sample was peripheral blood mononuclear cells (PBMCs), obtained at new diagnosis, from a patient treated with antithyroid drugs. These TCRs come from a woman younger than 45 with Graves disease. Each CDR3 is given with its conserved first and last residue. The order of the fields is J gene, clone size, D gene, V gene, CDR3 DNA, CDR3 protein. A D gene is named only where the DNA matches it firmly. Clone size is not always given. Where it is, it says once, few, many or a class for expanded clones.

TRBJ2-7 | few | TRBD2 | TRBV7-2 | TGTGCCAGCAGCTTTGACCCTGGGACTACCTACGAGCAGTACTTC | CASSFDPGTTYEQYF
TRBJ2-1 | many | . | TRBV2 | TGTGCCAGCAGTGAAGCCCTAGGTATCAATGAGCAGTTCTTC | CASSEALGINEQFF
TRBJ1-3 | . | . | TRBV27 | TGTGCCAGCAGTCCATTGGGGCACTCTGGAAACACCATATATTTT | CASSPLGHSGNTIYF
TRBJ2-3 | few | . | TRBV29-1 | TGCAGCGTGACCCTTCAACAGGGATTGGGCACAGATACGCAGTATTTT | CSVTLQQGLGTDTQYF
TRBJ1-3 | . | . | TRBV18 | TGTGCCAGCTCACCTCAGAGCGCATCGGTATACGGAAACACCATATATTTT | CASSPQSASVYGNTIYF
TRBJ1-2 | few | TRBD1 | TRBV24-1 | TGTGCCACCAGTGACACCCGGACAGGCGTCTATGGCTACACCTTC | CATSDTRTGVYGYTF
TRBJ2-2 | many | . | TRBV30 | TGTGCCTGGAGTGTATCCCTGAACACCGGGGAGCTGTTTTTT | CAWSVSLNTGELFF
TRBJ1-2 | many | . | TRBV6-1 | TGTGCCAGCAGTGAAGGGGTGGTAATGATCTTC | CASSEGVVMIF
TRBJ2-7 | . | . | TRBV20-1 | TGCAGTGTCCCGCAGCCGGAGGTTGTCCTGGGCGAGCAGTACTTC | CSVPQPEVVLGEQYF
TRBJ2-7 | many | . | TRBV3-1 | TGTGCCAGCAGCCAACCCCGAAACTTAGCGGCACCCTACGAGCAGTACTTC | CASSQPRNLAAPYEQYF
TRBJ1-1 | many | . | TRBV7-8 | TGTGCCAGCAGCCCTCGTGTGAACACTGAAGCTTTCTTT | CASSPRVNTEAFF
TRBJ2-7 | many | . | TRBV7-8 | TGTGCCAGCAGCTTAGCGGTCGGTAGCGTCGAGCAGTACTTC | CASSLAVGSVEQYF
TRBJ2-1 | many | . | TRBV18 | TGTGCCAGCTCACCGTGGAGGCGTGTTTACAATGAGCAGTTCTTC | CASSPWRRVYNEQFF
TRBJ2-1 | many | TRBD1 | TRBV3-1 | TGTGCCAGCAGCACAGGGGCCCAAAGCTTCTTC | CASSTGAQSFF
TRBJ1-5 | . | . | TRBV6-1 | TGTGCCAGCAGGTCAGGTCTAAATCAGCCCCAGCATTTT | CASRSGLNQPQHF
TRBJ2-6 | . | . | TRBV6-9 | TGTGCCAGCAGTTACTCTGGGGTCACTGGGGCCAACGTCCTGACTTTC | CASSYSGVTGANVLTF
TRBJ2-7 | many | . | TRBV12-3/TRBV12-4 | TGTGCCAACAGCCGTGCACGGTCAGGCTACGAGCAGTACTTC | CANSRARSGYEQYF
TRBJ1-1 | . | . | TRBV5-1 | TGCGCCAGCAGCTTTGACAGCGTCAACACTGAAGCTTTCTTT | CASSFDSVNTEAFF
TRBJ2-1 | few | . | TRBV25-1 | TGTGCCAGCAGTGAGGGAGACATCACCAATGAGCAGTTCTTC | CASSEGDITNEQFF
TRBJ2-7 | many | . | TRBV30 | TGTGCCGGTAACATGGGCTCCTACGAGCAGTACTTC | CAGNMGSYEQYF
TRBJ1-6 | . | TRBD1 | TRBV5-4 | TGTGCCAGCAGCATGACAGGGGCCCTAGGGAATTCACCCCTCCACTTT | CASSMTGALGNSPLHF
TRBJ2-5 | many | . | TRBV4-2 | TGTGCCAGCAGCCGAAAGGGGGAGACCCAGTACTTC | CASSRKGETQYF
TRBJ1-6 | many | . | TRBV4-1 | TGCGCCAGCAGCCAAAATCCACAACATTCACCCCTCCACTTT | CASSQNPQHSPLHF
TRBJ2-1 | . | . | TRBV7-2 | TGTGCCAGCAGCGCGCGACAGAGCTCCTACGAGCAGTTCTTC | CASSARQSSYEQFF
TRBJ2-7 | . | TRBD2 | TRBV5-1 | TGCGCCAGCAACCCTCTACCCCAGACTAGCGGCTTCTTCGAGCAGTACTTC | CASNPLPQTSGFFEQYF
TRBJ1-1 | many | . | TRBV4-2 | TGTGCCAGCAGCCAAGCGACGGGCTTTGAAGCTTTCTTT | CASSQATGFEAFF
TRBJ2-7 | many | . | TRBV5-5 | TGTGCCAGCAGCTTGAAATCGTTGACCTACGAGCAGTACTTC | CASSLKSLTYEQYF
TRBJ1-6 | many | TRBD1 | TRBV6-1 | TGTGCCAGCAGTGGCGGGACAGGAGTTTCACCCCTCCACTTT | CASSGGTGVSPLHF
TRBJ2-1 | few | . | TRBV7-9 | TGTGCCAGCAGAGGGGGAAGTAAGGATAAGCAGTTCTTC | CASRGGSKDKQFF
TRBJ2-5 | . | TRBD2 | TRBV2 | TGTGCCAGCACTCTCCCGGGGGGAGAGACCCAGTACTTC | CASTLPGGETQYF
TRBJ1-2 | . | . | TRBV30 | TGTGCCTGGAGGGAACTAGGCCCGAACTATGGCTACACCTTC | CAWRELGPNYGYTF
TRBJ2-4 | many | TRBD2 | TRBV7-3 | TGTGCCAGCAGCTGGCCCACCGGGACTAAAAAAGCCAAAAACATTCAGTACTTC | CASSWPTGTKKAKNIQYF
TRBJ2-7 | many | TRBD2 | TRBV28 | TGTGCCAGCAGTCAACTAGCGGGAGTTACCCACGAGCAGTACTTC | CASSQLAGVTHEQYF
TRBJ1-4 | many | TRBD1 | TRBV7-9 | TGTGCCAGCAGCTTACAGGGGGCGACTGAAAAACTGTTTTTT | CASSLQGATEKLFF
TRBJ1-1 | many | . | TRBV13 | TGTGCCAGCAGCCCTACTGGGGCACGCGCGGGCACTGAAGCTTTCTTT | CASSPTGARAGTEAFF
TRBJ1-2 | many | . | TRBV2 | TGTGCCAGCAGTGATGACCCGGGTCTTGGCTACACCTTC | CASSDDPGLGYTF
TRBJ2-2 | . | TRBD2 | TRBV6-1 | TGTGCCAGCAGTATTATCGGGGAGGGCGGGGAGCTGTTTTTT | CASSIIGEGGELFF
TRBJ1-1 | many | . | TRBV29-1 | TGCAGCGTTGATAGGGGCATGAACACTGAAGCTTTCTTT | CSVDRGMNTEAFF
TRBJ2-7 | many | . | TRBV2 | TGTGCCAGCAGTGATAGCCGGCTAGCTCGGACCGAGCAGTACTTC | CASSDSRLARTEQYF
TRBJ1-2 | . | TRBD1 | TRBV7-9 | TGTGCCAGCAGCTACCAACAGGGGGATGGCTACACCTTC | CASSYQQGDGYTF
TRBJ2-3 | many | TRBD2 | TRBV20-1 | TGCAGTGCTGGTTGGACTAGCGGGAGAGGGGGAAGCACAGATACGCAGTATTTT | CSAGWTSGRGGSTDTQYF
TRBJ1-5 | many | . | TRBV27 | TGTGCCAGCAGCTGGGGGAGCAATCAGCCCCAGCATTTT | CASSWGSNQPQHF
TRBJ1-6 | many | . | TRBV3-1 | TGTGCCAGCAGCCAAGATTTCTATTCACCCCTCCACTTT | CASSQDFYSPLHF
TRBJ1-1 | many | . | TRBV20-1 | TGCAGTGCCGTCCGGGGGAACACTGAAGCTTTCTTT | CSAVRGNTEAFF
TRBJ1-5 | few | . | TRBV6-9 | TGTGCCAGCAGTTACCAGCCGCCCCGGGTGGGCCAGCCCCAGCATTTT | CASSYQPPRVGQPQHF
TRBJ2-2 | many | . | TRBV12-3/TRBV12-4 | TGTGCCAGCAGCTCTACCCTTTCCGGTCGCGGGGAGCTGTTTTTT | CASSSTLSGRGELFF